Given below is one TCR beta chain in context. Its cognate antigen is unknown. Germline V lookup: CDR1 LGHNA, CDR2 YNFKEQ. CDR3 size: 15 residues. The V and J ends lost 4 bases and 7 bases, in that order; junction bases with no gene match: 11. These data come from a study of a mutant IDH1 vaccine in newly diagnosed glioma. Here immunoSEQ multiplex PCR was the method, and the copy in TCRdb shows in-frame clones only, minus some. The repertoire holds 40,000 to 50,000 clones, with approximately 85% as singletons. The time point here: week 5, during vaccination. The vaccine gave 300 ug of a 20-mer mutant IDH1 peptide subcutaneously per dose.

This sample comprised PBMCs, obtained from a glioma patient whose treatment included an IDH1 peptide vaccine. The chain combines TRBV4-2 with TRBJ2-7, with 9 bases lining up with TRBD2. The TCR sequence derives from a man aged 40-49 years with glioma. CDR3 DNA: TGTGCCAGCAGCCCGTTAGCGGGAGCTTCTAGAGAGCAGTACTTC. It yields the protein CASSPLAGASREQYF.